Presented here are 17 T cell receptor beta chains from one specimen sequenced in a study of immune characterization of retroperitoneal liposarcoma. TCRdb reanalysed the PCR reads using MiXCR and keeps one entry per CDR3 protein. The table has 8,500 to 13,000 distinct CDR3 sequences, under 35% seen once. Sequenced sample: tumor tissue. These TCRs come from a male donor with retroperitoneal liposarcoma.

On this clonotype: A clone one base away is much larger, so this may be a read error. The chain recombines TRBV27 with TRBJ2-5; unclear D gene. Germline values: CDR1 MNHEY, CDR2 SMNVEV (reference sequence). Between the trimmed V and J ends, which lost 5 bases and 11 bases, there was a span of 21 bases. The CDR3 consists of 14 residues. CDR3 bases: TGTGCCAGCAGTCTAGGGCGGACCTACAATGAGCAGTACTTC. Translation: CASSLGRTYNEQYF.

By share, this clonotype counts as medium-sized (0.01 to 0.1%). The chain recombines TRBV7-8 with TRBJ2-1, with D possibly being TRBD2 (7 bases). The germline V gene has CDR1 SGHVS and CDR2 FQNEAQ. V lost 1 base to trimming and J lost 13 bases, with 23 bases between them. The CDR3 consists of 16 residues. The CDR3 spells CASSLVVGGGQETQFF. The CDR3, as DNA: TGTGCCAGCAGCTTAGTGGTAGGGGGGGGTCAAGAGACCCAGTTCTTC. The whole variable domain, remainder taken from reference TRBV7-8 and TRBJ2-1, is GAGVSQSPRYKVAKRGQDVALRCDPISGHVSLFWYQQALGQGPEFLTYFQNEAQLDKSGLPSDRFFAERPEGSVSTLKIQRTQQEDSAVYLCASSLVVGGGQETQFFGPGTRLTVL.

This clonotype occurred a few times. This chain joins TRBV11-3 and TRBJ2-2, with 7 bases lining up with TRBD2. This CDR3 is 16 amino acids long. Looked up from germline, CDR1 is SGHNT and CDR2 is YENEEA. Trimming took 5 bases from V and 5 from J; bases not matched to a gene: 11. CDR3 sequence: CASSHPREWYTGELFF. CDR3 nucleotides: TGTGCCAGCAGCCACCCGCGGGAGTGGTATACCGGGGAGCTGTTTTTT.

This clonotype was seen only a few times. The CDR3 does not close with the conserved phenylalanine or tryptophan, likely indicating a read error. Because the CDR3's place on the DNA is in doubt, the DNA is left out and the CDR3 is given as listed by TCRdb. The V and J genes are TRBV6-1 and TRBJ2-6. Per germline, CDR1 MNHNS and CDR2 SASEGT. The CDR3 extends over 10 residues, inclusive of both ends. The chain's CDR3 is CASSDHILQS.

In this sample, this clonotype turned up many times. This chain connects TRBV6-1 to TRBJ2-1; 11 nucleotides align to TRBD2. Germline V gene data show CDR1 as MNHNS and CDR2 as SASEGT. The CDR3 is 15 amino acids. V trimming: 5 bases; J trimming: 10 bases; junction bases outside the gene matches: 10. The CDR3 reads CASSSGLAASYEQFF. The CDR3 DNA sequence: TGTGCCAGCAGTTCGGGACTAGCGGCGTCCTACGAGCAGTTCTTC.

This clonotype was observed many times. The chain carries TRBV6-1 and TRBJ2-5; 7 bases fit TRBD2. The CDR3 extends over 16 amino acids. V was pared by 0 bases and J by 2 bases, with 6 bases of the junction left unmatched. Germline V CDR1 and CDR2: MNHNS, SASEGT. Here the CDR3 DNA reads TGTGCCAGCAGTGAAGCCCGGGCTAGCGGACAAGAGACCCAGTACTTC. This sequence encodes CASSEARASGQETQYF.

By its share, this clonotype is medium-sized. The rearrangement links TRBV6-1 to TRBJ2-1, with TRBD2 matching over 7 bases. TRBJ2-7 matches the DNA end more closely, so the J call is doubtful. Germline V gene data show CDR1 as MNHNS and CDR2 as SASEGT. The CDR3 length is 14 residues. As DNA, the CDR3 is TGTGCCAGCGCTGGTGGGGCGGGAGTTCAGGAGCAGTACTTC. Translation: CASAGGAGVQEQYF.

This clonotype was recorded a few times. J is TRBJ2-1 and V is TRBV6-1; 9 bases match TRBD2. The better agreement between TRBJ2-7 and the DNA end casts doubt on the J call. Germline V lookup: CDR1 MNHNS, CDR2 SASEGT. CDR3 length equals 15 residues. CDR3 in amino acids: CASSEASGSSYEQYF. DNA of the CDR3: TGTGCCAGCAGTGAAGCTAGCGGGAGCTCCTACGAGCAGTACTTC.

The J gene is TRBJ2-3, the V gene TRBV6-2 or TRBV6-3; TRBD2 agrees at 9 bases. J was trimmed by 6 bases and V by 6 bases; bases with no gene match: 10. This CDR3 region has 15 residues. The germline V gene has CDR1 MNHEY and CDR2 SVGEGT. The CDR3 DNA reads TGTGCCAGCAGACTTAGCGGGGGCTGGCGTGATACGCAGTATTTT. This sequence encodes CASRLSGGWRDTQYF.

This sequence joins TRBV6-6 and TRBJ1-5, with TRBD1 as a possible D gene (5 bases). The CDR3 length is 15 residues. V was clipped by 0 bases and J by 4 bases, with 10 bases between them. Per germline, CDR1 MNHNY and CDR2 SVGAGI (reference sequence). The DNA for the CDR3 is TGTGCCAGCAGTTACTCTTGGGGGGGGAATCAGCCCCAGCATTTT. This gives the protein CASSYSWGGNQPQHF.

The chain employs TRBV12-3 or TRBV12-4 and TRBJ1-1; TRBD1 is a possible D gene (5 bases). The CDR3 is 13 amino acids. Trimming removed 5 bases from V and 2 bases from J, with 9 bases in between. The CDR3 spells CASSMDTNTEAFF. CDR3 sequence (DNA): TGTGCCAGCAGTATGGACACAAACACTGAAGCTTTCTTT.

This clonotype is termed medium-sized. The J gene is TRBJ2-1, the V gene TRBV6-1, with TRBD1 matching 8 bases. The J call may not be correct, given that the DNA end is closer to TRBJ2-7. The V gene's germline CDR1 is MNHNS and CDR2 SASEGT. The CDR3 totals 14 residues. CDR3 in DNA: TGTGCCAGCAGTTCATACAGGGGGACCTACGAGCAGTACTTC. It is translated as CASSSYRGTYEQYF.

The CDR3 reads CASSLSRRVTVLVSETQFF. CDR3 bases: TGTGCCAGCAGCTTAAGTCGCAGGGTGACCGTTTTGGTTAGTGAGACCCAGTTCTTC. The V gene is TRBV7-8, the J gene TRBJ2-1, with D tentatively TRBD1 (5 bases). CDR3 length equals 19 residues. Trimming stripped 2 bases from V and 13 bases from J, with 33 bases between. Germline loops: CDR1 SGHVS, CDR2 FQNEAQ.

This clonotype occurred many times. The chain is built from TRBV6-1 and TRBJ1-1; D may be TRBD1 (5 bases). This CDR3 comprises 14 residues. Germline loops: CDR1 MNHNS, CDR2 SASEGT. Trimming pared 3 bases from V and 1 base from J, leaving 9 bases between. The CDR3 DNA is TGTGCCAGCAGTGATAAGGGGCGGAACACTGAAGCTTTCTTT. Translation gives CASSDKGRNTEAFF.

This clonotype appeared once. At one boundary the junction diverges from the germline segment, which might be a read error. The V and J genes are TRBV7-6 and TRBJ2-2; the D is unclear. In germline, CDR1 is SGHVS, CDR2 FNYEAQ. The CDR3 extends over 15 amino acids. Here the CDR3 reads CASSLAGIGTGELFF. CDR3 DNA sequence: TGTGCTAGCAGCTTAGCAGGCATAGGCACCGGGGAGCTGTTTTTT.

This clonotype is medium-sized in the sample. J is TRBJ1-2 and V is TRBV6-1; possible D gene TRBD1, 6 bases. This CDR3 has 13 amino acids. Germline lookup yields CDR1 MNHNS and CDR2 SASEGT. The V gene lost 6 bases and the J gene lost 7 bases, with 15 bases spanning the gap. This CDR3 is CASRPDRLGGYTF. The CDR3 coding sequence is TGTGCCAGCAGGCCTGACAGGTTAGGTGGCTACACCTTC.

This clonotype is medium-sized by share. The V and J genes are TRBV12-3 or TRBV12-4 and TRBJ2-2; tentative D call: TRBD1 (6 bases). The CDR3 runs to 13 residues. V lost 6 bases and J 7 bases, leaving 12 bases between the germline ends. CDR3 sequence: CASSLTGYGELFF. Written as DNA, the CDR3 is TGTGCCAGCAGCCTAACAGGGTACGGGGAGCTGTTTTTT.